The clone carrying this T cell receptor beta chain was seen a few times. TCRdb reprocessed the 5' RACE reads with MiXCR, giving one entry per CDR3 protein. The table has roughly 91,000 distinct CDR3 sequences, about 8.3% seen once; the top ten hold 9.9%. Germline CDR1 is LGHNA and CDR2 is YSLEER. The ends lost 1 base at V and 0 bases at J; junction bases unmatched: 13. This CDR3 contains 19 residues. The sample is drawn from a study of CD8 T cells in ankylosing spondylitis. The clonotype comes from a male donor with ankylosing spondylitis or in good health (not recorded which). What was sequenced was blood, either unsorted or a sorted T cell fraction (not recorded which). The J gene is TRBJ1-2, the V gene TRBV4-3; 8 bases fit TRBD1. The CDR3 nucleotides read TGCGCCAGCAGCCAAGCTACTCAAATTGGACAGGGAGCTAACTATGGCTACACCTTC. As protein: CASSQATQIGQGANYGYTF.